The 30 T cell receptor beta chains given below trace back to one sample, sequenced in a study of blood T cell repertoires in COVID-19. Clones were sequenced by immunoSEQ multiplex PCR, and TCRdb holds only the in-frame ones, with some missing. The data contain 150,000 to 200,000 clones, 76% of them singletons. Sequencing used PBMCs or T cells enriched from blood (not recorded which). The origin of the receptors is a woman in her forties or fifties with acute COVID-19.

This clone appeared many times. The chain combines TRBV5-4 with TRBJ2-7; the D gene is possibly TRBD1 (6 bases). Germline V lookup: CDR1 SGHNT, CDR2 YYREEE (reference sequence). Trimming shortened V by 3 bases and J by 3 bases, and 13 bases separated the two germline ends. The CDR3 length is 14 residues. CDR3 amino acids: CASSSQGLVYEQYV. DNA for the CDR3: TGTGCCAGCAGCTCACAGGGTTTGGTCTACGAGCAGTACGTC.

The genes are TRBV19 and TRBJ1-1; D gene uncertain. Trimming cost V 6 bases and J 1 base, with 9 bases left between them. Germline CDR1 is LNHDA and CDR2 is SQIVND (reference sequence). This CDR3 region has 13 residues. The CDR3 DNA sequence: TGTGCCAGTAGCCGGCAGGCGAACACTGAAGCTTTCTTT. This gives the protein CASSRQANTEAFF.

The J gene is TRBJ1-4, the V gene TRBV28, with 9 bases that match TRBD1. V lost 5 bases and J lost 6; bases outside the gene matches: 4. The CDR3 has 14 amino acids. CDR1 is MDHEN, CDR2 SYDVKM, per germline. Here the CDR3 DNA reads TGTGCCAGCAGTGGGGGACAGGGCGATGAAAAACTGTTTTTT. Protein: CASSGGQGDEKLFF.

The chain employs TRBV5-5 and TRBJ1-5; 9 bases match TRBD1. The length of the CDR3 is 19 residues. Per the germline V gene, CDR1 is SGHKS and CDR2 is YYEKEE (reference sequence). The ends lost 6 bases at V and 5 bases at J; junction bases unmatched: 21. CDR3 coding DNA: TGTGCCAGCACCCCCTTCCACCCATTGACAGGGGGAACAGATCAGCCCCAGCATTTT. Translation: CASTPFHPLTGGTDQPQHF.

The chain has TRBV27 and TRBJ1-3; perhaps TRBD1 as D (6 bases). Germline V gene sequence: CDR1 MNHEY, CDR2 SMNVEV (reference sequence). The ends were cut back, 5 bases at V and 4 bases at J, with 12 bases in the middle. The CDR3 has 14 amino acids. CDR3 protein: CASSLRGAGNTIYF. The CDR3 DNA is TGTGCCAGCAGTCTCAGGGGAGCCGGAAACACCATATATTTT.

The chain is built from TRBV4-1 and TRBJ2-1, with 7 bases lining up with TRBD2. The CDR3 loop spans 14 amino acids. The ends lost 1 base at V and 7 bases at J; junction bases unmatched: 4. Germline values: CDR1 MGHRA, CDR2 YSYEKL. The CDR3 bases are TGCGCCAGCAGCCAAGCCGGGACTAAGAATGAGCAGTTCTTC. Encoded protein: CASSQAGTKNEQFF.

The V and J genes are TRBV4-1 and TRBJ1-5, with 7 bases that match TRBD1. Germline CDR1 and CDR2: MGHRA and YSYEKL. V gave up 1 base and J gave up 4 bases; unmatched junction bases: 4. The CDR3 is 15 amino acids. Here the CDR3 reads CASSQGIQGNQPQHF. CDR3 nucleotide sequence: TGCGCCAGCAGCCAAGGCATACAGGGGAATCAGCCCCAGCATTTT.

The chain uses TRBV5-6 and TRBJ1-5, with D possibly matching TRBD1 (6 bases). This CDR3 is 16 amino acids long. Germline CDR1 SGHDT, CDR2 YYEEEE. V dropped 2 bases and J dropped 1 base, with 13 bases sitting between them. This CDR3 reads CASSLGGMASNQPQHF. DNA of the CDR3: TGTGCCAGCAGCTTAGGGGGAATGGCAAGCAATCAGCCCCAGCATTTT.

This clone turned up a few times. This chain links TRBV7-9 with TRBJ1-1; D is perhaps TRBD1 (5 bases). This CDR3 is 11 amino acids long. Germline loops: CDR1 SEHNR, CDR2 FQNEAQ (reference sequence). Trimming cost V 5 bases and J 7 bases, with 8 bases left between them. CDR3 DNA sequence: TGTGCCAGCAGCCCTCAGGGTGAAGCTTTCTTT. Translating gives CASSPQGEAFF.

The chain combines TRBV6-2 or TRBV6-3 with TRBJ1-1; weak D call: TRBD1 (5 bases). V gave up 5 bases and J gave up 6 bases, with 13 bases separating them. Per germline, CDR1 MNHEY and CDR2 SVGEGT. This CDR3 contains 13 residues. DNA of the CDR3: TGTGCCAGCAGTACAGGACGAGTCGCTGAAGCTTTCTTT. This codes for CASSTGRVAEAFF.

The CDR3 nucleotides read TGCGCCAGCAGTCTCCAACAGGGATCTAATGAAAAACTGTTTTTT. This sequence encodes CASSLQQGSNEKLFF. V gene TRBV4-1 combines with J gene TRBJ1-4, with D possibly TRBD1 on 6 matching bases. This CDR3 spans 15 amino acids. The V gene lost 6 bases and the J gene lost 3 bases, with 14 bases spanning the gap. CDR1 is MGHRA and CDR2 is YSYEKL in the germline V gene.

This clone was counted only a few times. This chain uses TRBV9 with TRBJ1-6; 7 bases align to TRBD1. Germline V CDR1 and CDR2: SGDLS, YYNGEE. The CDR3 is made up of 16 amino acids. J gave up 3 bases and V 5 bases, and 8 bases lay outside the gene matches. In DNA, the CDR3 is TGTGCCAGCAGTCTCGAAGGGGACAGCTATAATTCACCCCTCCACTTT. This translates into CASSLEGDSYNSPLHF.

Only one count was recorded for this clone. This chain uses TRBV5-1 with TRBJ2-3; 8 bases are a match to TRBD2. The CDR3 is 15 residues long. The V gene's germline CDR1 is SGHRS and CDR2 YFSETQ. V shed 0 bases, J shed 5 bases, and the junction held 5 bases outside the gene matches. CDR3 nucleotide sequence: TGCGCCAGCAGCTTGGAGCTAGCGGGCTTAGATACGCAGTATTTT. This translates into CASSLELAGLDTQYF.

The table lists this clone with many counts. CDR3 DNA sequence: TGCGCCAGCAGCTGGGGGGACGAATCGACAGACGCAGATACGCAGTATTTT. This codes for CASSWGDESTDADTQYF. This chain uses TRBV5-1 with TRBJ2-3, with D possibly being TRBD2 (6 bases). There are 17 residues in the CDR3. Deletions cut 3 bases from V and 4 bases from J, with 21 bases between. Germline V gives CDR1 SGHRS, CDR2 YFSETQ.

This clone was seen a few times. The chain has TRBV5-1 and TRBJ2-3; 10 bases are shared with TRBD2. This CDR3 spans 15 amino acids. J lost 1 base, V lost 9 bases, and 8 bases had no gene match. The germline V gene has CDR1 SGHRS and CDR2 YFSETQ. CDR3 in amino acids: CATKSGTSGTDTQYF. CDR3 DNA sequence: TGCGCCACCAAGTCCGGGACTAGCGGCACAGATACGCAGTATTTT.

This rearrangement joins TRBV7-6 to TRBJ2-7, with a weak D call TRBD2 (6 bases). From germline, CDR1 is SGHVS and CDR2 FNYEAQ. CDR3 length: 15 residues. With 1 base removed from V and 7 bases from J, the gap between germline ends came to 17 bases. The CDR3 DNA sequence: TGTGCCAGCAGCTTAGGGGGACTGGGGGTAGGAGAGCAGTACGTC. The encoded protein is CASSLGGLGVGEQYV.

This clone was picked up one time. V usage is TRBV5-6 and J usage is TRBJ1-2; 8 bases agree with TRBD1. V lost 2 bases and J lost 3; bases outside the gene matches: 3. This CDR3 spans 14 amino acids. The germline V gene encodes CDR1 SGHDT and CDR2 YYEEEE. The CDR3 sequence is CASSFDRGDYGYTF. CDR3 in DNA: TGTGCCAGCAGCTTTGACAGGGGCGACTATGGCTACACCTTC.

This chain connects TRBV5-4 to TRBJ1-2; no reliable D call. Germline V CDR1 and CDR2: SGHNT, YYREEE (reference sequence). The V gene lost 4 bases and the J gene lost 8 bases, with 15 bases spanning the gap. This CDR3 comprises 13 residues. CDR3 amino acids: CASSLTKAAGYTF. CDR3 bases: TGTGCCAGCAGCCTGACAAAGGCTGCAGGCTACACCTTC.

The chain recombines TRBV16 with TRBJ2-5; D might be TRBD2 (5 bases). The germline V gene has CDR1 KGHSY and CDR2 FQNENV. Trimming removed 3 bases at V and 2 bases at J, with 16 bases between. The CDR3 consists of 16 residues. The CDR3 sequence is CASSHTSRGLQETQYF. The CDR3 region has the DNA TGTGCCAGCAGCCACACCTCTCGGGGATTACAAGAGACCCAGTACTTC.

The chain links TRBV3-1 (or the pseudogene TRBV3-2) to TRBJ2-6, with D possibly being TRBD2 (5 bases). CDR3 length: 18 amino acids. The germline CDR1 and CDR2 sequences are LGHDT and YNNKEL (reference sequence). The V end lost 0 bases, the J end lost 0 bases, and 12 bases lay between the germline ends. The CDR3 sequence is CASSQDGPGSSGANVLTF. CDR3 nucleotide sequence: TGTGCCAGCAGCCAAGATGGTCCGGGGAGCTCTGGGGCCAACGTCCTGACTTTC.

The rearrangement uses TRBV5-1 and TRBJ1-2, with D perhaps matching TRBD1 (5 bases). The CDR3 spans 16 residues. V dropped 0 bases and J dropped 5 bases, with 17 bases sitting between them. The germline CDR1 and CDR2 sequences are SGHRS and YFSETQ. CDR3 amino acids: CASSLGIPQSGYGYTF. In DNA form, the CDR3 reads TGCGCCAGCAGCTTGGGTATCCCACAGTCAGGGTATGGCTACACCTTC.

The rearrangement joins TRBV6-5 to TRBJ1-2; D might be TRBD1 (6 bases). The V gene's germline CDR1 is MNHEY and CDR2 SVGAGI. Trimming removed 7 bases at V and 5 bases at J, with 14 bases between. The CDR3 sequence is 13 residues long. The CDR3 coding sequence is TGTGCCAGCAAATCGACAGGATTTTATGGCTACACCTTC. This sequence encodes CASKSTGFYGYTF.

DNA for the CDR3: TGCGCCAGCAGCCTGGGGCACAACAACCAGCCCCAGCATTTT. Protein: CASSLGHNNQPQHF. The chain carries TRBV5-1 and TRBJ1-5; maybe TRBD1 (5 bases). The V gene's germline CDR1 is SGHRS and CDR2 YFSETQ. Trimming pared 4 bases from V and 7 bases from J, leaving 15 bases between. The CDR3 length is 14 residues.

The CDR3 loop is CASSDRERWEYNEQFF. CDR3 coding DNA: TGCGCCAGCAGCGACAGAGAGAGGTGGGAATACAATGAGCAGTTCTTC. V usage is TRBV10-2 and J usage is TRBJ2-1; a possible D gene is TRBD1 (5 bases). Germline loops: CDR1 WSHSY, CDR2 SAAADI. This CDR3 is built from 16 residues. Between the trimmed V and J ends, which lost 6 bases and 4 bases, there was a span of 19 bases.

The rearrangement uses TRBV30 and TRBJ1-1; D may be TRBD1 (5 bases). V gave up 0 bases and J gave up 3 bases, with 14 bases separating them. The CDR3 is made up of 15 amino acids. CDR1 is GTSNPN and CDR2 is SVGIG in the germline V gene (reference sequence). The CDR3 region has the DNA TGTGCCTGGAGTGTTACAGTGGACACCTACACTGAAGCTTTCTTT. It translates to CAWSVTVDTYTEAFF.

In this sample, this clone turned up a few times. V is TRBV28 and J is TRBJ1-1; possible D gene TRBD1, 5 bases. V was clipped by 5 bases and J by 0 bases, with 13 bases between them. This CDR3 has 15 residues. The germline gives CDR1 MDHEN, CDR2 SYDVKM. This CDR3 reads CASSGPGGVNTEAFF. CDR3 nucleotides: TGTGCCAGCAGTGGGCCCGGGGGGGTGAACACTGAAGCTTTCTTT.

The chain is built from TRBV2 and TRBJ1-1, with TRBD1 matching 7 bases. Losses at the gene ends were 3 bases for V and 7 bases for J; bases not matched to a gene: 8. Per the germline V gene, CDR1 is SNHLY and CDR2 is FYNNEI. There are 14 residues in the CDR3. CDR3 loop: CASSEVTGIVEAFF. DNA of the CDR3: TGTGCCAGCAGTGAGGTGACAGGGATTGTTGAAGCTTTCTTT.

This chain connects TRBV7-8 to TRBJ1-2; D uncertain. The V gene's germline CDR1 is SGHVS and CDR2 FQNEAQ. Trimming shortened V by 5 bases and J by 0 bases, and 10 bases separated the two germline ends. This CDR3 region has 14 residues. The CDR3 DNA sequence: TGTGCCAGCAGCCGCGGGCCAGCTAACTATGGCTACACCTTC. Protein: CASSRGPANYGYTF.

V gene TRBV6-4 combines with J gene TRBJ1-2; 9 bases map to TRBD1. The trim removed 1 base at V and 4 bases at J, leaving 4 bases unmatched. There are 15 residues in the CDR3. CDR1 and CDR2 (germline): MRHNA, SNTAGT. CDR3 sequence reads: CASSDWTGVAYGYTF. In DNA form, the CDR3 reads TGTGCCAGCAGTGACTGGACAGGGGTTGCCTATGGCTACACCTTC.

This clone is medium-sized in the sample. The gene calls are TRBV29-1 and TRBJ2-1; 11 nucleotides align to TRBD2. The trim removed 4 bases at V and 5 bases at J, leaving 4 bases unmatched. This CDR3 contains 14 residues. Germline V gene lookup returns CDR1 SQVTM and CDR2 ANQGSEA. The CDR3 nucleotides read TGCAGCGTTGTAGCGGGGGGGCTGGACAATGAGCAGTTCTTC. Translated: CSVVAGGLDNEQFF.